The rows below give T cell receptor beta chains drawn from one sample of a study of cytomegalovirus exposure and HLA in healthy donors. The protocol was immunoSEQ multiplex PCR, while the TCRdb copy is restricted to in-frame clones and leaves out a portion. The table shows over 100,000 clones, with about 82% occurring only once. The sample comprised PBMCs. Receptors were obtained from a female donor in good health and CMV-seropositive. The CDR3 runs from the conserved cysteine through the conserved F or W. A D gene is named only where the DNA matches it firmly. Some rows have no size entry. The others give once, few or many, or a class for an expanded clone.

v_call: TRBV6-4
j_call: TRBJ1-1
clone_size: .
d_call: .
cdr3_nt: TGTGCCAGCAGCTATACCACGAACACTGAAGCTTTCTTT
cdr3_aa: CASSYTTNTEAFF

v_call: TRBV6-5
j_call: TRBJ2-5
clone_size: .
d_call: .
cdr3_nt: TGTGCCAGCAGTTACGCTACGTTTCCAGAGACCCAGTACTTC
cdr3_aa: CASSYATFPETQYF

v_call: TRBV6-1
j_call: TRBJ2-3
clone_size: .
d_call: TRBD2
cdr3_nt: TGTGCCAGCAGTGAACAGGGCGGGAGGCCAGATACGCAGTATTTT
cdr3_aa: CASSEQGGRPDTQYF

v_call: TRBV7-9
j_call: TRBJ1-2
clone_size: .
d_call: TRBD1
cdr3_nt: TGTGCCAGCAGCAAAAGGACAGGAGTAAACTATGGCTACACCTTC
cdr3_aa: CASSKRTGVNYGYTF

v_call: TRBV5-6
j_call: TRBJ1-4
clone_size: few
d_call: TRBD1
cdr3_nt: TGTGCCAGCAGCCGGACAGGAGAAGATGAAAAACTGTTTTTT
cdr3_aa: CASSRTGEDEKLFF

v_call: TRBV5-1
j_call: TRBJ2-7
clone_size: .
d_call: TRBD1
cdr3_nt: TGCGCCAGCAGCTTGGGGTCTCAGACAGGGGACTACGAGCAGTACTTC
cdr3_aa: CASSLGSQTGDYEQYF

v_call: TRBV11-3
j_call: TRBJ2-7
clone_size: .
d_call: TRBD2
cdr3_nt: TGTGCCAGCAGCTCCTCGAGCGGGAGCTCCTACGAGCAGTACTTC
cdr3_aa: CASSSSSGSSYEQYF

v_call: TRBV7-2
j_call: TRBJ2-1
clone_size: .
d_call: TRBD2
cdr3_nt: TGTGCCAGCAGCTTAGGTAGCGGGGGTGAGCAGTTCTTC
cdr3_aa: CASSLGSGGEQFF

v_call: TRBV11-2
j_call: TRBJ2-2
clone_size: .
d_call: .
cdr3_nt: TGTGCCAGCAGCCCCCAGACAGGCTCGAACACCGGGGAGCTGTTTTTT
cdr3_aa: CASSPQTGSNTGELFF

v_call: TRBV19
j_call: TRBJ1-5
clone_size: .
d_call: TRBD1
cdr3_nt: TGTGCCAGTAGGACGACAGGGGGTAGCAATCAGCCCCAGCATTTT
cdr3_aa: CASRTTGGSNQPQHF

v_call: TRBV5-4
j_call: TRBJ2-1
clone_size: .
d_call: TRBD2
cdr3_nt: TGTGCCAGCAGCTTGGAACTAGCGGCAGCCTACAATGAGCAGTTCTTC
cdr3_aa: CASSLELAAAYNEQFF

v_call: TRBV9
j_call: TRBJ1-1
clone_size: .
d_call: .
cdr3_nt: TGTGCCAGCAGCGTAGCCCCCCAGGCAGGGGTGAACACTGAAGCTTTCTTT
cdr3_aa: CASSVAPQAGVNTEAFF

v_call: TRBV30
j_call: TRBJ2-7
clone_size: .
d_call: .
cdr3_nt: TGTGCCTGGAGTGGAGCCTACGAGCAGTACTTC
cdr3_aa: CAWSGAYEQYF

v_call: TRBV18
j_call: TRBJ2-2
clone_size: .
d_call: .
cdr3_nt: TGTGCCAGCTCACCACGTGTATCTAGGAACACCGGGGAGCTGTTTTTT
cdr3_aa: CASSPRVSRNTGELFF

v_call: TRBV7-2
j_call: TRBJ1-2
clone_size: .
d_call: TRBD1
cdr3_nt: TGTGCCAGCAGCTTCGACAGGGGGCGAGGCTACACCTTC
cdr3_aa: CASSFDRGRGYTF

v_call: TRBV18
j_call: TRBJ2-7
clone_size: .
d_call: TRBD2
cdr3_nt: TGTGCCAGCTCACCATCCGCGGGGGGGCGGGAGCAGTACTTC
cdr3_aa: CASSPSAGGREQYF

v_call: TRBV7-2
j_call: TRBJ2-3
clone_size: .
d_call: .
cdr3_nt: TGTGCCAGCAGCTTAGTCGTTTCCGATACGCAGTATTTT
cdr3_aa: CASSLVVSDTQYF

v_call: TRBV7-6
j_call: TRBJ2-2
clone_size: once
d_call: TRBD1
cdr3_nt: TGTGCCAGCAGCTTATCTCGCGTACAGGGGGCGCGGGACACCGGGGAGCTGTTTTTT
cdr3_aa: CASSLSRVQGARDTGELFF

v_call: TRBV7-2
j_call: TRBJ2-7
clone_size: .
d_call: TRBD1
cdr3_nt: TGTGCCAGCAGCTTACATGCAGGGGGCGCCTACGAGCAGTACTTC
cdr3_aa: CASSLHAGGAYEQYF

v_call: TRBV27
j_call: TRBJ1-5
clone_size: .
d_call: TRBD1
cdr3_nt: TGTGCCAGCAGTTTATCCTCGGACAGGTTCAATCAGCCCCAGCATTTT
cdr3_aa: CASSLSSDRFNQPQHF

v_call: TRBV7-9
j_call: TRBJ1-2
clone_size: once
d_call: TRBD1
cdr3_nt: TGTGCCAGCAGCTGGGACCCGGGACAGACCAACTTC
cdr3_aa: CASSWDPGQTNF

v_call: TRBV28
j_call: TRBJ1-2
clone_size: .
d_call: TRBD1
cdr3_nt: TGTGTCAGCAGAATGACAGGGGGCTTTTATGGCTACACCTTC
cdr3_aa: CVSRMTGGFYGYTF

v_call: TRBV5-4
j_call: TRBJ1-4
clone_size: .
d_call: .
cdr3_nt: TGTGCCAGCAGCTCTGGCAGGAAAAATGAAAAACTGTTTTTT
cdr3_aa: CASSSGRKNEKLFF

v_call: TRBV28
j_call: TRBJ1-1
clone_size: .
d_call: .
cdr3_nt: TGTGCCAGCAGCCACGGACAGATTAACACTGAAGCTTTCTTT
cdr3_aa: CASSHGQINTEAFF

v_call: TRBV7-9
j_call: TRBJ1-1
clone_size: .
d_call: .
cdr3_nt: TGTGCCAGCAGAGATCAGGGGAACACTGAAGCTTTCTTT
cdr3_aa: CASRDQGNTEAFF

v_call: TRBV11-2
j_call: TRBJ2-2
clone_size: .
d_call: .
cdr3_nt: TGTGCCAGCAGCCGCGACAGTCCCGGGGAGCTGTTTTTT
cdr3_aa: CASSRDSPGELFF

v_call: TRBV30
j_call: TRBJ1-1
clone_size: many
d_call: .
cdr3_nt: TGTGCCTGGAGTGTCGGTCTGAACACTGAAGCTTTCTTT
cdr3_aa: CAWSVGLNTEAFF

v_call: TRBV5-1
j_call: TRBJ1-6
clone_size: .
d_call: TRBD1
cdr3_nt: TGCGCCAGCAGCGTACAGGGGGCTGATAATTCACCCCTCCACTTT
cdr3_aa: CASSVQGADNSPLHF

v_call: TRBV5-1
j_call: TRBJ2-7
clone_size: .
d_call: TRBD1
cdr3_nt: TGCGCCAGCAGCAGACAGGGGGTCTACGAGCAGTACTTC
cdr3_aa: CASSRQGVYEQYF

v_call: TRBV10-1
j_call: TRBJ2-5
clone_size: once
d_call: TRBD1
cdr3_nt: TGCGCCAGCAGCCAGACAGGGGCAGAGACCCAGTACTTC
cdr3_aa: CASSQTGAETQYF

v_call: TRBV7-9
j_call: TRBJ2-3
clone_size: medium-sized
d_call: TRBD2
cdr3_nt: TGTGCCAGCAGCCCACTAGCGGGGGGGACAGATACGCAGTATTTT
cdr3_aa: CASSPLAGGTDTQYF

v_call: TRBV7-2
j_call: TRBJ2-3
clone_size: .
d_call: .
cdr3_nt: TGTGCCAGCAGCTTACTCGGGGTCACAGATACGCAGTATTTT
cdr3_aa: CASSLLGVTDTQYF

v_call: TRBV9
j_call: TRBJ2-5
clone_size: .
d_call: TRBD1
cdr3_nt: TGTGCCACCCCGGACAGGACGTACCAAGAGACCCAGTACTTC
cdr3_aa: CATPDRTYQETQYF

v_call: TRBV27
j_call: TRBJ1-4
clone_size: few
d_call: .
cdr3_nt: TGTGCCAGCAGTTTCTTGGGCGAAAAACTGTTTTTT
cdr3_aa: CASSFLGEKLFF

v_call: TRBV5-1
j_call: TRBJ2-7
clone_size: .
d_call: TRBD1
cdr3_nt: TGCGCCAGCAGCCAACCCCGGACAGGGGCATCCTACGAGCAGTACTTC
cdr3_aa: CASSQPRTGASYEQYF